This TCR beta chain emerged from a study of T cells after posttransplantation cyclophosphamide. Overall study findings and caveats: Later blood repertoires were often dominated by clones from the donor CD8+ memory compartment. Skin or GI-infiltrating T cells shared few TRB sequences with blood. After PTCy, TRB diversity resembled that of CNI/methotrexate controls.

The protocol was immunoSEQ multiplex PCR, while the TCRdb copy is restricted to in-frame clones and leaves out a portion. Counted here are more than 20,000 clones, 86% occurring once; the ten biggest clones make up around 5.8%. Remarks on this clone: Its antigen remains unidentified.

CDR1 is MNHEY, CDR2 SMNVEV, per germline (reference sequence). The CDR3 runs 14 residues. V gave up 8 bases and J gave up 8 bases; unmatched junction bases: 12. V usage is TRBV27 and J usage is TRBJ2-1; 7 positions match TRBD1. Sequences were obtained from PBMCs. This clonotype originated in a woman aged 55 to 70 with a blood cancer, CMV-positive, and with a related stem cell donor. CDR3 bases: TGTGCCAGCGGTAAAGGACAGGATTTTGATGAGCAGTTCTTC. Amino acid sequence: CASGKGQDFDEQFF.